The 4 T cell receptor beta chains reported below all come from one sample, sequenced in a study of OX40 agonist ivuxolimab in advanced cancers. TCRdb's table, derived via immunoSEQ multiplex PCR, lists solely in-frame clones and lacks some. The sample records about 62,000 clones, about 88% being singletons. Specimen: CD4+ or CD8+ T cells sorted from blood, collected in a trial of the OX40 agonist ivuxolimab. These receptors originate from an adult with an advanced solid tumor such as melanoma, head and neck, liver or kidney cancer.

The chain carries TRBV15 and TRBJ1-2; no definite D call. The CDR3 is 14 residues long. Per germline, CDR1 LNHNV and CDR2 YYDKDF (reference sequence). V was pared by 3 bases and J by 3 bases, with 11 bases between. CDR3 residues: CATSSDPWDYGYTF. Here the CDR3 DNA reads TGTGCCACCAGCAGCGACCCCTGGGACTATGGCTACACCTTC.

V and J are TRBV19 and TRBJ1-4, with D unclear. Trimming took 4 bases from V and 4 from J, leaving 10 bases between them. The germline gives CDR1 LNHDA, CDR2 SQIVND (reference sequence). CDR3 size: 14 residues. CDR3 coding DNA: TGTGCCAGTAGTACGGGCTATAATAATGAAAAACTGTTTTTT. Its protein product is CASSTGYNNEKLFF.

Remarks on this clone: At the DNA level, this CDR3 is encoded by other sequences in the same sample as well. This chain uses TRBV5-1 with TRBJ2-1; TRBD2 aligns across 7 bases. Germline assignment: CDR1 SGHRS and CDR2 YFSETQ. The ends lost 4 bases at V and 0 bases at J; junction bases unmatched: 4. The CDR3 loop spans 15 amino acids. In DNA, the CDR3 is TGCGCCAGCAGCCCAGGGACTATCTCCTACAATGAGCAGTTCTTC. This codes for CASSPGTISYNEQFF.

This sequence joins TRBV4-2 and TRBJ1-4, with 10 bases matching TRBD1. J lost 8 bases, V lost 3 bases, and 6 bases had no gene match. Germline V lookup: CDR1 LGHNA, CDR2 YNFKEQ. This CDR3 has 15 amino acids. The CDR3 DNA is TGTGCCAGCAGCCAGGGACAGGGGATTGGAGAAAAACTGTTTTTT. This codes for CASSQGQGIGEKLFF.